One sample yielded the 25 T cell receptor beta chains listed below, sequenced in a study of blood T cells in healthy people across ages (dated by TCRdb to the mid-2010s). Receptor libraries were prepared by 5' RACE. The data were produced on an Illumina HiSeq 2500. A second PCR of about 6 to 12 cycles was run with a J-beta primer mix and a sample-barcoded 5' primer. TCRdb reworked the public reads: Q25 trimming with fastp, MiXCR clone assembly, productive beta chains retained. One record per CDR3 amino acid sequence lists the most common genes and DNA. The sample includes approximately 800,000 distinct CDR3 sequences, with 55% to 75% observed a single time. The ten largest clones represent 22% of the sample. Sequencing was carried out using blood. Every receptor here comes from a man in his thirties or forties in good health.

V is TRBV20-1 and J is TRBJ2-3, with D possibly matching TRBD2 (5 bases). This CDR3 is 15 amino acids long. Germline values: CDR1 DFQATT, CDR2 SNEGSKA (reference sequence). Trimming removed 3 bases at V and 2 bases at J, with 15 bases between. Written as DNA, the CDR3 is TGCAGTGCTAGTCCCACTGACTATAACACAGATACGCAGTATTTT. It is translated as CSASPTDYNTDTQYF.

This clonotype was seen more than once but under ten times. The chain employs TRBV27 and TRBJ1-2; D uncertain. The CDR3 runs 13 residues. Germline lookup yields CDR1 MNHEY and CDR2 SMNVEV (reference sequence). Trimming cost V 9 bases and J 7 bases, with 18 bases left between them. The DNA for the CDR3 is TGTGCCAGTCAAGACCTTCCGGGGAGTGGCTACACCTTC. Protein sequence: CASQDLPGSGYTF.

The chain uses TRBV29-1 and TRBJ1-2; TRBD1 agrees at 9 bases. CDR1 SQVTM and CDR2 ANQGSEA come from the germline V gene. Trimming took 7 bases from V and 7 from J; bases not matched to a gene: 10. This CDR3 contains 13 residues. CDR3 coding DNA: TGCAGCGCCCTTACAGGGGGCGCGGGTGGCTACACCTTC. Translated, it gives CSALTGGAGGYTF.

The sample holds a few counts of this clonotype. This chain connects TRBV20-1 to TRBJ2-7; possibly TRBD2 for D (5 bases). Germline values: CDR1 DFQATT, CDR2 SNEGSKA (reference sequence). V was shortened by 3 bases and J by 2 bases, with 14 bases between the two germline ends. This CDR3 region has 14 residues. The CDR3 DNA reads TGCAGTGCTAGCGATGAGGGCCGGACCTACGAGCAGTACTTC. Its translation: CSASDEGRTYEQYF.

This clonotype appeared a few times. The J gene is TRBJ2-5, the V gene TRBV7-2; D gene unclear. CDR1 and CDR2 from the germline V gene are SGHTA and FQGNSA. The CDR3 runs 17 residues. Deletions cut 1 base from V and 7 bases from J, with 22 bases between. This chain's CDR3 is CASSLGSVADLSRTQYF. As DNA, the CDR3 is TGTGCCAGCAGCTTAGGTTCGGTTGCGGACCTCAGTAGGACCCAGTACTTC.

The J gene is TRBJ1-2, the V gene TRBV7-2, with D possibly being TRBD1 (6 bases). CDR1 and CDR2 from the germline V gene are SGHTA and FQGNSA. V lost 0 bases, J lost 4 bases, and 15 bases lay in between. The CDR3 has 16 amino acids. In nucleotides, the CDR3 is TGTGCCAGCAGCTTAGCCGGCGGGGGCGGGACCTATGGCTACACCTTC. Translated, it gives CASSLAGGGGTYGYTF.

About this clonotype: The CDR3 does not end in the conserved phenylalanine or tryptophan, so this is likely a read error. The DNA is left out, because the CDR3 cannot be placed on it with certainty; the CDR3 is given as TCRdb lists it. The chain recombines TRBV10-3 with TRBJ2-1. 8 amino acids form the CDR3, both terminal residues included. Germline V gives CDR1 ENHRY, CDR2 SYGVKD. The chain's CDR3 is CAISELET.

This clonotype was seen more than once but under ten times. This chain uses TRBV12-3 or TRBV12-4 with TRBJ2-5; D is possibly TRBD1 (5 bases). The V gene lost 4 bases and the J gene lost 5 bases, with 8 bases spanning the gap. This CDR3 contains 12 residues. CDR3 sequence (DNA): TGTGCCAGCAGTTGGGGCCTGGAGACCCAGTACTTC. Protein product: CASSWGLETQYF.

The chain couples TRBV6-2 or TRBV6-3 to TRBJ2-3; TRBD2 is a possible D gene (5 bases). Germline V gene sequence: CDR1 MNHEY, CDR2 SVGEGT. Trimming removed 9 bases from V and 10 bases from J, with 14 bases in between. This CDR3 contains 11 residues. CDR3 bases: TGTGCCAGTAGATGGGAGTATGCGCAGTATTTT. This encodes CASRWEYAQYF.

The chain is built from TRBV9 and TRBJ2-6, with D possibly TRBD1 on 5 matching bases. V was shortened by 3 bases and J by 0 bases, with 13 bases between the two germline ends. This CDR3 is 17 amino acids long. The germline CDR1 and CDR2 sequences are SGDLS and YYNGEE. The CDR3 DNA is TGTGCCAGCAGCGAAACAGGAATCCTCTCTGGGGCCAACGTCCTGACTTTC. Its protein is CASSETGILSGANVLTF.

This clonotype was observed at least ten times. The chain carries TRBV20-1 and TRBJ2-1; D call uncertain. From germline, CDR1 is DFQATT and CDR2 SNEGSKA (reference sequence). CDR3 length equals 10 residues. Deletions cut 4 bases from V and 5 bases from J, with 3 bases between. CDR3 protein: CSATDNEQFF. DNA for the CDR3: TGCAGTGCTACAGACAATGAGCAGTTCTTC.

Concerning this clonotype itself: The junction does not match germline at one end; this may be a read error. The gene calls are TRBV7-8 and TRBJ2-3; TRBD2 matches 14 bases. CDR1 SGHVS and CDR2 FQNEAQ come from the germline V gene. CDR3 size: 17 residues. CDR3 amino acids: CASSSTGGGLAGDTRYF. The CDR3 DNA follows: TGTGCCAGCAGCTCGACCGGGGGGGGACTAGCGGGAGATACGCGGTATTTT.

This clonotype occurred a few times. The chain uses TRBV27 and TRBJ2-1; 8 bases are a match to TRBD2. CDR1 MNHEY and CDR2 SMNVEV come from the germline V gene (reference sequence). The CDR3 sequence is 15 residues long. The V segment lost 5 bases and the J segment 4 bases; nucleotides outside the gene matches: 7. The CDR3 region is CASSVVLAGYNEQFF. For the CDR3, the DNA is TGTGCCAGCAGTGTCGTTCTAGCGGGTTACAATGAGCAGTTCTTC.

The V call is TRBV4-2, the J call TRBJ2-5; TRBD2 agrees at 11 bases. Trimming cost V 5 bases and J 1 base; bases outside gene matches: 6. CDR1 is LGHNA and CDR2 is YNFKEQ in the germline V gene. This CDR3 is built from 16 residues. The CDR3 protein is CASSTSSGGSQETQYF. The CDR3 DNA sequence: TGTGCCAGCAGCACCTCTAGCGGGGGGTCCCAAGAGACCCAGTACTTC.

The genes are TRBV29-1 and TRBJ2-3, with D perhaps TRBD2 (6 bases). The CDR3 extends over 13 amino acids. Trimming cost V 4 bases and J 5 bases, with 13 bases left between them. Germline lookup yields CDR1 SQVTM and CDR2 ANQGSEA. CDR3 DNA sequence: TGCAGCGTTGCCGGGAGTCAGGTAGATACGCAGTATTTT. Protein sequence: CSVAGSQVDTQYF.

The V gene is TRBV3-1, the J gene TRBJ2-1, with a possible D match to TRBD2 (5 bases). Trimming shortened V by 3 bases and J by 6 bases, and 18 bases separated the two germline ends. The CDR3 sequence is 16 residues long. The germline gives CDR1 LGHDT, CDR2 YNNKEL (reference sequence). CDR3 amino acids: CASSHRTRPLSNEQFF. As DNA, the CDR3 is TGTGCCAGCAGCCATCGTACTAGACCCCTTTCCAATGAGCAGTTCTTC.

This clonotype was detected a few times. The V gene is TRBV6-6, the J gene TRBJ2-5; the D gene is possibly TRBD1 (6 bases). The CDR3 sequence is 13 residues long. Trimming took 6 bases from V and 6 from J, leaving 14 bases between them. In germline, CDR1 is MNHNY, CDR2 SVGAGI (reference sequence). DNA for the CDR3: TGTGCCAGCAGCCACGACAGGTTCCAGACCCAGTACTTC. This gives the protein CASSHDRFQTQYF.

This clonotype occurred once. The rearrangement links TRBV6-1 to TRBJ1-5, with 9 bases lining up with TRBD1. The V and J ends lost 5 bases and 9 bases, in that order; junction bases with no gene match: 14. The CDR3 loop spans 16 amino acids. The germline gives CDR1 MNHNS, CDR2 SASEGT. CDR3 sequence reads: CASSLGGTGPSTPQHF. The CDR3, as DNA: TGTGCCAGCAGTCTGGGGGGGACAGGGCCGTCGACGCCCCAGCATTTT.

This clonotype was detected a few times. J is TRBJ2-3 and V is TRBV29-1; perhaps TRBD2 as D (5 bases). The germline V gene encodes CDR1 SQVTM and CDR2 ANQGSEA. Trimming stripped 7 bases from V and 0 bases from J, with 11 bases between. This CDR3 has 13 residues. The CDR3 loop is CSGTPGSTDTQYF. DNA for the CDR3: TGCAGCGGAACCCCGGGGAGCACAGATACGCAGTATTTT.

The rearrangement uses TRBV10-3 and TRBJ1-2; tentatively, D is TRBD1 (5 bases). V lost 9 bases, J lost 4 bases, and 21 bases lay in between. The CDR3 sequence is 15 residues long. CDR1 is ENHRY, CDR2 SYGVKD, per germline. CDR3 sequence reads: CAIAPLPIGAYGYTF. The CDR3 region has the DNA TGTGCCATTGCCCCACTACCCATAGGGGCCTATGGCTACACCTTC.

In this sample, this clonotype turned up many times. The chain has TRBV7-2 and TRBJ2-5; 10 positions agree with TRBD2. This CDR3 contains 14 residues. Germline V lookup: CDR1 SGHTA, CDR2 FQGNSA. V shed 4 bases, J shed 3 bases, and the junction held 2 bases outside the gene matches. The CDR3 is CASSSGLAEETQYF. The CDR3 DNA follows: TGTGCCAGCAGCTCCGGACTAGCGGAAGAGACCCAGTACTTC.

With regard to this clonotype: A junction boundary mismatches the germline segment, possibly from a read error. This chain uses TRBV20-1 with TRBJ2-7; 11 bases line up with TRBD1. Germline lookup yields CDR1 DFQATT and CDR2 SNEGSKA (reference sequence). The CDR3 is 14 amino acids. CDR3 nucleotide sequence: TGCAGTGCGGGGGACAGGGGGAGCTCCCACGAGCAGTACTTC. This translates into CSAGDRGSSHEQYF.

The chain recombines TRBV7-2 with TRBJ2-3; either TRBD1 or TRBD2 may supply D (5 bases each). The CDR3 runs to 15 residues. Per germline, CDR1 SGHTA and CDR2 FQGNSA. The V and J ends lost 2 bases and 2 bases respectively, with 11 bases between them. Written as DNA, the CDR3 is TGTGCCAGCAGCTTATGGGGACCCCTCACAGATACGCAGTATTTT. Its protein is CASSLWGPLTDTQYF.

The rearrangement uses TRBV7-2 and TRBJ2-5; D gene unclear. The V gene's germline CDR1 is SGHTA and CDR2 FQGNSA. Trimming removed 5 bases from V and 0 bases from J, with 7 bases in between. The CDR3 is made up of 13 amino acids. The CDR3 nucleotides are TGTGCCAGCAGCGTACAGTACCAAGAGACCCAGTACTTC. Translating it yields CASSVQYQETQYF.

V gene TRBV12-3 or TRBV12-4 combines with J gene TRBJ2-4; 7 bases line up with TRBD1. The DNA end favors TRBJ2-7, so the J call may be wrong. This CDR3 has 14 amino acids. The CDR3 spells CASRAGTVRNEQYF. The CDR3 DNA reads TGTGCCAGCAGAGCAGGGACAGTCCGGAACGAGCAGTACTTC.